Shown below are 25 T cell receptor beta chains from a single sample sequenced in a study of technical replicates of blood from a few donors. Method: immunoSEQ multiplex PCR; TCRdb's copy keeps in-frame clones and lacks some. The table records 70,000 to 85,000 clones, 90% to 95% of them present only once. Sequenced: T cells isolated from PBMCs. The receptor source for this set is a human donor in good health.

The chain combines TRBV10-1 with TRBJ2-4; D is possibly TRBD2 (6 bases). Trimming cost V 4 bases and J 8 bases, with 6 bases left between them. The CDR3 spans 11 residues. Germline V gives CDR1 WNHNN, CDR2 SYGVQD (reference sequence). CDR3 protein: CASSGGDIQYF. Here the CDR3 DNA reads TGCGCCAGCAGTGGCGGGGACATTCAGTACTTC.

CDR3: CASSLAGGFGTEAFF. DNA for the CDR3: TGTGCCAGCAGTTTAGCGGGGGGCTTCGGCACTGAAGCTTTCTTT. The V call is TRBV27, the J call TRBJ1-1; a possible D gene is TRBD1 (6 bases). Germline loops: CDR1 MNHEY, CDR2 SMNVEV (reference sequence). The CDR3 has 15 residues. V was pared by 2 bases and J by 4 bases, with 14 bases between.

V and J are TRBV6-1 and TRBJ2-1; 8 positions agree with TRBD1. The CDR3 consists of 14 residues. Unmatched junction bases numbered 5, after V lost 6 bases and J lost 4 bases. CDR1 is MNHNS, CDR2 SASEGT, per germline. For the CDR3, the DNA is TGTGCCAGCAGGGACAGGGAAGAATACAATGAGCAGTTCTTC. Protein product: CASRDREEYNEQFF.

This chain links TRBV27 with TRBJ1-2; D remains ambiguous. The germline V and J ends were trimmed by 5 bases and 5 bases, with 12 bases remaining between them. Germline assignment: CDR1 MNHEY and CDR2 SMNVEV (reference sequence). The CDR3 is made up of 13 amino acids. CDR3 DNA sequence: TGTGCCAGCAGTCGGAGTGGCGGGTATGGCTACACCTTC. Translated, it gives CASSRSGGYGYTF.

The CDR3 sequence: CASSGGQIYEQYF. The CDR3 DNA is TGTGCCAGCAGTGGAGGACAGATCTACGAGCAGTACTTC. This chain links TRBV27 with TRBJ2-7; perhaps TRBD1 as D (6 bases). Trimming took 5 bases from V and 3 from J, leaving 11 bases between them. Germline CDR1 is MNHEY and CDR2 is SMNVEV (reference sequence). CDR3 length: 13 amino acids.

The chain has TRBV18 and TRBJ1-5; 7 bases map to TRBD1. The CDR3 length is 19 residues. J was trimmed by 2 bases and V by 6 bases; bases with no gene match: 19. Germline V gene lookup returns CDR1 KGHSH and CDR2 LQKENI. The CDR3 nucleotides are TGTGCCAGCTCTTCTGGGAGTTGGCTACAGGGGTTGGGCAATCAGCCCCAGCATTTT. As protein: CASSSGSWLQGLGNQPQHF.

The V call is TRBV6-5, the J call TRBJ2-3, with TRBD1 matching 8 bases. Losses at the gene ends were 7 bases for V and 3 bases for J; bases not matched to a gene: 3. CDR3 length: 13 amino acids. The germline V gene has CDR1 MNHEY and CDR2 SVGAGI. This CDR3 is CASTDRVTDTQYF. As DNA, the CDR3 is TGTGCCAGCACGGACAGGGTTACAGATACGCAGTATTTT.

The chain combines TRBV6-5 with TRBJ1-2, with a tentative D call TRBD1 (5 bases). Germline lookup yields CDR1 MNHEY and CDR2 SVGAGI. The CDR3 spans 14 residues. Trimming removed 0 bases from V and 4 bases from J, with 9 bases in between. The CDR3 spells CASSYSSQGYGYTF. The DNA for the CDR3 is TGTGCCAGCAGTTACTCGTCCCAGGGCTATGGCTACACCTTC.

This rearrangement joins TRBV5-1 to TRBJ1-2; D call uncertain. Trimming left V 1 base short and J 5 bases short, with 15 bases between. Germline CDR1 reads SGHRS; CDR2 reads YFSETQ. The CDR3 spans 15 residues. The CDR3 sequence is CASSLHRRAGYGYTF. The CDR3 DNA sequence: TGCGCCAGCAGCTTGCACCGGCGGGCCGGGTATGGCTACACCTTC.

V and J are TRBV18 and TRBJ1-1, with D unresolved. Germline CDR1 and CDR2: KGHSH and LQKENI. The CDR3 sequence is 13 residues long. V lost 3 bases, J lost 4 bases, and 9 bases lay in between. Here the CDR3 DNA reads TGTGCCAGCTCACCGGTCGGTTCCACTGAAGCTTTCTTT. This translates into CASSPVGSTEAFF.

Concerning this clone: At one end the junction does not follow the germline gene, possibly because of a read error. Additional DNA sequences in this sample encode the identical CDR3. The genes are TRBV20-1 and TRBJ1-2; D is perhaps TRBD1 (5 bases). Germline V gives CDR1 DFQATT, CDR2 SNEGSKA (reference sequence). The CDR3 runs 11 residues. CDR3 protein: CRAYWGSGYTF. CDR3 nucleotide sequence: TGCAGGGCCTATTGGGGCTCTGGCTATACCTTC.

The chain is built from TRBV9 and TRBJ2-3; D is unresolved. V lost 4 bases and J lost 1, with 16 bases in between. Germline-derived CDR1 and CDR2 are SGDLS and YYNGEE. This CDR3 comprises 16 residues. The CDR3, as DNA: TGTGCCAGCAGCCCAAGGCTAGATTGGGGCACAGATACGCAGTATTTT. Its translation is CASSPRLDWGTDTQYF.

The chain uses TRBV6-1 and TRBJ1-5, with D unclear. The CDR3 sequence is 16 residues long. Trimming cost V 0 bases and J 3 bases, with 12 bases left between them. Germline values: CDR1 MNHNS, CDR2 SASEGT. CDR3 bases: TGTGCCAGCAGTGAAGCGCTTCTGGCAGTCAATCAGCCCCAGCATTTT. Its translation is CASSEALLAVNQPQHF.

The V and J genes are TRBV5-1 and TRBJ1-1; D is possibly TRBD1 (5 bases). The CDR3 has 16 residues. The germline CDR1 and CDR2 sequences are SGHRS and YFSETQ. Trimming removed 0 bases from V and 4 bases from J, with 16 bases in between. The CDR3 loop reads CASSLVTGGDGTEAFF. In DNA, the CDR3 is TGCGCCAGCAGCTTGGTAACGGGGGGTGATGGCACTGAAGCTTTCTTT.

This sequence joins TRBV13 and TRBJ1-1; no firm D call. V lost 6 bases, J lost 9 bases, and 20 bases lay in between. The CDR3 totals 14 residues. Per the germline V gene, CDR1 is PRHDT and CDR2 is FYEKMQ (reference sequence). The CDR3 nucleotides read TGTGCCAGCAGTTTCTACCTATCTTCTGCCAAAGCTTTCTTT. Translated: CASSFYLSSAKAFF. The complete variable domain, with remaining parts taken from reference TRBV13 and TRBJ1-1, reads AAGVIQSPRHLIKEKRETATLKCYPIPRHDTVYWYQQGPGQDPQFLISFYEKMQSDKGSIPDRFSAQQFSDYHSELNMSSLELGDSALYFCASSFYLSSAKAFFGQGTRLTVV.

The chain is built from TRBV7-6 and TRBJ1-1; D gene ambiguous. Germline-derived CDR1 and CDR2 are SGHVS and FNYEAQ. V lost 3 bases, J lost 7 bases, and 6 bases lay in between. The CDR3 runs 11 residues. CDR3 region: CASSFGSEAFF. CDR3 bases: TGTGCCAGCAGCTTTGGGAGTGAAGCTTTCTTT. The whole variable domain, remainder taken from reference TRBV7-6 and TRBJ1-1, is GAGVSQSPRYKVTKRGQDVALRCDPISGHVSLYWYRQALGQGPEFLTYFNYEAQQDKSGLPNDRFSAERPEGSISTLTIQRTEQRDSAMYRCASSFGSEAFFGQGTRLTVV.

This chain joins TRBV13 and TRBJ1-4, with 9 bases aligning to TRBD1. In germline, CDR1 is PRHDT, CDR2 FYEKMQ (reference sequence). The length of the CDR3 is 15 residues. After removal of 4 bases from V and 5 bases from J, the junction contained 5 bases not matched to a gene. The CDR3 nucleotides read TGTGCCAGCAGCTGGAAAGGGACAGGGAATGAAAAACTGTTTTTT. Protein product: CASSWKGTGNEKLFF. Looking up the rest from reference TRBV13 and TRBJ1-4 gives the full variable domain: AAGVIQSPRHLIKEKRETATLKCYPIPRHDTVYWYQQGPGQDPQFLISFYEKMQSDKGSIPDRFSAQQFSDYHSELNMSSLELGDSALYFCASSWKGTGNEKLFFGSGTQLSVL.

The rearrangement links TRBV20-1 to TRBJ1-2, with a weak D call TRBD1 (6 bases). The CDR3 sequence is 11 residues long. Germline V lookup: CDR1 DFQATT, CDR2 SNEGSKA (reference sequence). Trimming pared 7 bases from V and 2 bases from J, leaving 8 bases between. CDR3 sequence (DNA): TGCAGTGTTGGACAGAACTATGGCTACACCTTC. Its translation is CSVGQNYGYTF.

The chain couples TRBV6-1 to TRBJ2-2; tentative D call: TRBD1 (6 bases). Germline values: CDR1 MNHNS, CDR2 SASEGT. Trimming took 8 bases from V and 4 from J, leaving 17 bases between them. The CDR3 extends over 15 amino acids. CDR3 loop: CASCPKDRPTGELFF. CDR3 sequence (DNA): TGTGCCAGCTGCCCTAAGGACAGACCCACCGGGGAGCTGTTTTTT.

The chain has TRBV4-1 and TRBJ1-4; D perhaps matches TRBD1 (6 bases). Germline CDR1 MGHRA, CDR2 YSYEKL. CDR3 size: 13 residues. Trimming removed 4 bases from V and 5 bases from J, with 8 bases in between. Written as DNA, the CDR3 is TGCGCCAGCAGCCGGACAGCCAATGAAAAACTGTTTTTT. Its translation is CASSRTANEKLFF.

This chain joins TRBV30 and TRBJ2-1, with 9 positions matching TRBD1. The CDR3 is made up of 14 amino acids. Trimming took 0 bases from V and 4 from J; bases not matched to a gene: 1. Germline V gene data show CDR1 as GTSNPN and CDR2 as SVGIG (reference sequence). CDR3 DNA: TGTGCCTGGAGTGTGACAGGGGGGTACAATGAGCAGTTCTTC. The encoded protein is CAWSVTGGYNEQFF.

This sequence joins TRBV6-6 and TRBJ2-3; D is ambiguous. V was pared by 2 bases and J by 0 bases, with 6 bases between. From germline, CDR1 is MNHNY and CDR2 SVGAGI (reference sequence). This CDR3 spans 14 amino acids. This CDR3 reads CASSYGLSTDTQYF. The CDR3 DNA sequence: TGTGCCAGCAGTTACGGCTTAAGCACAGATACGCAGTATTTT.

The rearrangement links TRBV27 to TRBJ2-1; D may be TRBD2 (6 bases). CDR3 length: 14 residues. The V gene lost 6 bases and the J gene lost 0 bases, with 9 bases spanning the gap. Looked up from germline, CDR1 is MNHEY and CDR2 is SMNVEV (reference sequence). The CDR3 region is CASRGAGSYNEQFF. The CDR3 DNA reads TGTGCCAGCAGAGGAGCGGGCTCCTACAATGAGCAGTTCTTC.

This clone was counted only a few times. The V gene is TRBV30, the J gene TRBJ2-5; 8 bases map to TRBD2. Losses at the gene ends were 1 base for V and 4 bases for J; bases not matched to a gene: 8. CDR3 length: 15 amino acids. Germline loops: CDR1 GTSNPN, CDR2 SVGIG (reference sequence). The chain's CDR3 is CAWSEGLGISETQYF. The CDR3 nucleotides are TGTGCCTGGAGTGAGGGACTAGGGATTTCAGAGACCCAGTACTTC. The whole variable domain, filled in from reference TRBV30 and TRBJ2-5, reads SQTIHQWPATLVQPVGSPLSLECTVEGTSNPNLYWYRQAAGRGLQLLFYSVGIGQISSEVPQNLSASRPQDRQFILSSKKLLLSDSGFYLCAWSEGLGISETQYFGPGTRLLVL.

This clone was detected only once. The CDR3 sequence: CASSPRETRGSNQPQHF. The CDR3 DNA follows: TGTGCCAGCTCACCACGGGAGACCAGGGGAAGCAATCAGCCCCAGCATTTT. The V call is TRBV18, the J call TRBJ1-5, with a possible D match to TRBD1 (6 bases). V was trimmed by 1 base and J by 1 base, leaving 14 bases between them. CDR3 length: 17 residues. Germline assignment: CDR1 KGHSH and CDR2 LQKENI. Full variable domain (remainder filled in from reference TRBV18 and TRBJ1-5): NAGVMQNPRHLVRRRGQEARLRCSPMKGHSHVYWYRQLPEEGLKFMVYLQKENIIDESGMPKERFSAEFPKEGPSILRIQQVVRGDSAAYFCASSPRETRGSNQPQHFGDGTRLSIL.